The 2 T cell receptor beta chains listed next were all sequenced from one sample in a study of OX40 agonist ivuxolimab in advanced cancers. Produced via immunoSEQ multiplex PCR; TCRdb's table is partial and in-frame only. Counted here are 90,000 to 100,000 clones, around 85% occurring once; the ten biggest clones make up approximately 1.5%. This sample comprised CD4+ or CD8+ T cells sorted from blood, obtained in a trial of the OX40 agonist ivuxolimab. These receptors all come from an adult with an advanced solid tumor such as melanoma, head and neck, liver or kidney cancer.

The CDR3, as DNA: TGTGCCAGCAGCCAGGGAGCCAATGAGCAGTTCTTC. It translates to CASSQGANEQFF. The chain uses TRBV6-1 and TRBJ2-1; D may match TRBD1 or TRBD2 (5 bases each). V was shortened by 6 bases and J by 6 bases, with 9 bases between the two germline ends. Germline CDR1 MNHNS, CDR2 SASEGT. The CDR3 is 12 residues long.

The chain recombines TRBV7-3 with TRBJ1-1, with unresolved D. This CDR3 comprises 13 residues. Germline-derived CDR1 and CDR2 are SGHTA and FQGTGA. The V end lost 4 bases, the J end lost 8 bases, and 14 bases lay between the germline ends. The CDR3 nucleotides are TGTGCCAGCAGCTCCCCTAGTGATCAAGAAGCTTTCTTT. Protein: CASSSPSDQEAFF.